This passage covers 14 T cell receptor beta chains from one sample sequenced in a study of blood T cells in healthy people across ages (dated by TCRdb to about 2015). The protocol used for the library was 5' RACE. The sequencer was an Illumina HiSeq 2500. The second PCR ran for roughly 6 to 11 cycles and used a J-beta primer mix along with a sample-barcoded 5' primer. TCRdb applied fastp at Q25 and MiXCR to the public reads, then kept only in-frame beta chains. Rows with one shared CDR3 protein collapse into an entry with the most common genes and DNA. This sample comprises roughly 1,300,000 distinct CDR3 sequences, approximately 59% of them detected only once. 6.7% of the sample is taken by the ten largest. The sequenced sample was blood. All receptors come from a man between 18 and 29 years old in good health.

The rearrangement joins TRBV10-3 to TRBJ1-1, with D uncertain. The CDR3 contains 13 residues. V lost 7 bases, J lost 2 bases, and 11 bases lay in between. The germline CDR1 and CDR2 sequences are ENHRY and SYGVKD. The CDR3 coding sequence is TGTGCCATCACTCCAGTGGACAACACTGAAGCTTTCTTT. Protein product: CAITPVDNTEAFF.

The gene calls are TRBV9 and TRBJ2-1, with 15 bases lining up with TRBD2. In germline, CDR1 is SGDLS, CDR2 YYNGEE. CDR3 length: 18 residues. The ends lost 4 bases at V and 8 bases at J; junction bases unmatched: 13. DNA for the CDR3: TGTGCCAGCAGCACGAGCTCCAGGACTAGCGGGGGGGCTGATGAGCAGTTCTTC. It codes for CASSTSSRTSGGADEQFF. The variable domain in full, with the rest retrieved from reference TRBV9 and TRBJ2-1, is DSGVTQTPKHLITATGQRVTLRCSPRSGDLSVYWYQQSLDQGLQFLIQYYNGEERAKGNILERFSAQQFPDLHSELNLSSLELGDSALYFCASSTSSRTSGGADEQFFGPGTRLTVL.

The rearrangement uses TRBV6-2 or TRBV6-3 and TRBJ2-7, with D hard to call. Trimming took off 5 bases at V and 6 bases at J, with 17 bases between the two ends. CDR1 and CDR2 (germline): MNHEY, SVGEGT. The CDR3 length is 14 residues. CDR3 sequence (DNA): TGTGCCAGCAGTGACCTAAAGGTTTTAACCGAGCAGTACTTC. It translates to CASSDLKVLTEQYF.

This chain connects TRBV11-1 to TRBJ2-1; 7 bases are a match to TRBD2. The J call is in doubt because the DNA end fits TRBJ2-7 better. The CDR3 has 16 residues. CDR1 and CDR2 (germline): SGHAT, FQDESV (reference sequence). Here the CDR3 reads CASSLAGGLVYNEQYF. The CDR3 region has the DNA TGTGCCAGCAGCTTAGCGGGAGGGCTGGTCTACAATGAGCAGTACTTC.

The V and J genes are TRBV29-1 and TRBJ2-6; the D gene is possibly TRBD1 (5 bases). Trimming took off 6 bases at V and 4 bases at J, with 16 bases between the two ends. The CDR3 has 15 amino acids. Germline-derived CDR1 and CDR2 are SQVTM and ANQGSEA. CDR3: CSVSVGRGGANVLTF. DNA of the CDR3: TGCAGCGTGTCGGTGGGGCGAGGAGGGGCCAACGTCCTGACTTTC.

This chain's CDR3 is CASSTYILGPSTDTQYF. The CDR3 bases are TGTGCCAGCAGCACCTATATACTAGGACCTAGCACAGATACGCAGTATTTT. The V call is TRBV11-2, the J call TRBJ2-3; possible D gene TRBD2, 5 bases. V was clipped by 5 bases and J by 0 bases, with 18 bases between them. The germline gives CDR1 SGHAT, CDR2 FQNNGV. The CDR3 spans 17 residues.

The chain uses TRBV6-6 and TRBJ2-1, with D tentatively TRBD1 (5 bases). Trimming stripped 6 bases from V and 8 bases from J, with 11 bases between. CDR3 length: 12 residues. CDR1 is MNHNY and CDR2 is SVGAGI in the germline V gene (reference sequence). In nucleotides, the CDR3 is TGTGCCAGCAGCATTCAGGGCGATGAGCAGTTCTTC. This sequence encodes CASSIQGDEQFF.

V and J are TRBV6-5 and TRBJ2-3; D is uncertain. V was clipped by 2 bases and J by 0 bases, with 15 bases between them. Germline lookup yields CDR1 MNHEY and CDR2 SVGAGI. The length of the CDR3 is 17 residues. CDR3 sequence (DNA): TGTGCCAGCAGTTACACCTCGGGTTCCAGTAGCACAGATACGCAGTATTTT. It encodes CASSYTSGSSSTDTQYF.

This chain's CDR3 is CASSFVGPRNNEQFF. The DNA of the CDR3 is TGTGCCAGCAGTTTTGTAGGACCCCGAAACAATGAGCAGTTCTTC. The gene calls are TRBV12-3 or TRBV12-4 and TRBJ2-1; D unresolved. This CDR3 is 15 amino acids long. Trimming cost V 3 bases and J 5 bases, with 14 bases left between them.

A few counts support this clonotype. V usage is TRBV4-1 and J usage is TRBJ2-4, with unresolved D. The J call may be incorrect, as the DNA end agrees better with TRBJ2-7. In germline, CDR1 is MGHRA, CDR2 YSYEKL. The CDR3 is 16 amino acids. The CDR3 DNA is TGCGCCAGCAGCCAAGTGCCCCCCCCGGCCTCCTACGAGCAGTACTTC. Its protein is CASSQVPPPASYEQYF.

V is TRBV4-1 and J is TRBJ1-3; the D is unclear. The CDR3 totals 15 residues. Trimming stripped 0 bases from V and 2 bases from J, with 8 bases between. Germline V gives CDR1 MGHRA, CDR2 YSYEKL. The CDR3 loop reads CASSQDRGTGNTIYF. CDR3 sequence (DNA): TGCGCCAGCAGCCAAGATCGGGGAACTGGAAACACCATATATTTT.

This clonotype occurred a few times. V and J are TRBV4-2 and TRBJ2-1; D unclear. Germline assignment: CDR1 LGHNA and CDR2 YNFKEQ. This CDR3 has 18 amino acids. V was cut by 0 bases and J by 5 bases, with 20 bases left in between. The CDR3 loop is CASSQDFREKPDDNEQFF. CDR3 in DNA: TGTGCCAGCAGCCAAGATTTTAGAGAAAAGCCCGACGACAATGAGCAGTTCTTC.

The chain has TRBV2 and TRBJ2-1; D remains ambiguous. Between the trimmed V and J ends, which lost 6 bases and 12 bases, there was a span of 18 bases. The CDR3 contains 13 residues. Germline CDR1 and CDR2: SNHLY and FYNNEI. In nucleotides, the CDR3 is TGTGCCAGCAGGACGGAAAGCTCAAGAGTGCAGTTCTTC. Residues: CASRTESSRVQFF.

This clonotype has a single count. V is TRBV12-3 or TRBV12-4 and J is TRBJ2-1; weak D call: TRBD2 (6 bases). Judging by the DNA end, TRBJ2-7 fits better; the J call may be wrong. The CDR3 has 14 amino acids. CDR3 region: CASSTGAIYNEQYF. CDR3 DNA: TGTGCCAGCAGTACGGGAGCGATCTACAATGAGCAGTACTTC.